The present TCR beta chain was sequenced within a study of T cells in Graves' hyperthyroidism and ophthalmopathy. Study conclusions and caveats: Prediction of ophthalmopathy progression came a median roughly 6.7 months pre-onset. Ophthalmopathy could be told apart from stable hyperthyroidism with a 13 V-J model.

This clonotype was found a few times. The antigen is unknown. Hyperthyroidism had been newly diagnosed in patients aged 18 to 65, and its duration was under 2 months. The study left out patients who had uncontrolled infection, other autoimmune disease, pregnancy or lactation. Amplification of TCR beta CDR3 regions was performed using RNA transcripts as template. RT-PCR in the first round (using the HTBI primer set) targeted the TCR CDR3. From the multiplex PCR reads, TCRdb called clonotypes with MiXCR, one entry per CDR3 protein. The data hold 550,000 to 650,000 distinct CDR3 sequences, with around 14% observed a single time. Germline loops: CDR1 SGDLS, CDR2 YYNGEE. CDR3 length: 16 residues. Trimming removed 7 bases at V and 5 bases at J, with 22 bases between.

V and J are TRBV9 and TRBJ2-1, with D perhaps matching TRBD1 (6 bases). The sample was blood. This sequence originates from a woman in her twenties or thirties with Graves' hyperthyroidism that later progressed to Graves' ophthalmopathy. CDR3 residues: CASGDGTGTPHNEQFF. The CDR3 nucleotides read TGTGCCAGCGGGGACGGTACCGGGACACCCCACAATGAGCAGTTCTTC.